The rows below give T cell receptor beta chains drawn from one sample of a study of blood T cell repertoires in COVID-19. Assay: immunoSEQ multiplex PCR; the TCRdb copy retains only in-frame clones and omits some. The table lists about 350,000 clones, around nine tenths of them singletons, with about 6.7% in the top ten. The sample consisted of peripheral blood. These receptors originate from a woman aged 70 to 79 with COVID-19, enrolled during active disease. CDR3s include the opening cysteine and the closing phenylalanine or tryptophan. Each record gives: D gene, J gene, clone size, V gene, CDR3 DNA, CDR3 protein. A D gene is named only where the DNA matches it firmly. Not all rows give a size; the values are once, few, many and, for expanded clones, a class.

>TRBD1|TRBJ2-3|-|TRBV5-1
TGCGCCAGCAGAGGCGGGACAGGGTGGGCAGATACGCAGTATTTT
CASRGGTGWADTQYF
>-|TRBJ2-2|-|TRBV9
TGTGCCAGCAGCCCAAGTCCCCTGGGGGGAACTAGCGGGGAGCTGTTTTTT
CASSPSPLGGTSGELFF
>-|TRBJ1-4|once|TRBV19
TGTGCCACCCTAAGAGGAGAAAAACTGTTTTTT
CATLRGEKLFF
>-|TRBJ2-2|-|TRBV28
TGTGCCAGCATCCTTAAAGGGGGCGGGGAGCTGTTTTTT
CASILKGGGELFF
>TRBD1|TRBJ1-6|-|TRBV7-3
TGTGCCAGCAGCTTACAGGGACAGGGTTCACCCCTCCACTTT
CASSLQGQGSPLHF
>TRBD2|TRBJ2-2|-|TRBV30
TGTGCCTGGAACCCCACCCGGAGCGGGGGGGGAACCGGGGAGCTGTTTTTT
CAWNPTRSGGGTGELFF
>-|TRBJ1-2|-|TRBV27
TGTGCCAGCAGTTCGGGAGGTCTTGGCAGTGGCTACACCTTC
CASSSGGLGSGYTF
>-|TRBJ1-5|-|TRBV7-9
TGTGCCAGCAGCCCGTCAGGAGGGAATCAGCCCCAGCATTTT
CASSPSGGNQPQHF
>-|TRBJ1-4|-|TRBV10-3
TGTGCCATCAGTGAGCCTTCTGTCGGGAAGGCGGAAAAACTGTTTTTT
CAISEPSVGKAEKLFF
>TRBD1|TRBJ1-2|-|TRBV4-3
TGCGCCAGCAGCCAAGACCTCCTTCCAGGGGGCTATGGCTACACCTTC
CASSQDLLPGGYGYTF
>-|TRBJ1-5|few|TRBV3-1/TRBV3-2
TGTGCCAGCAGCCAAGAAACGGACAGGCCCCAGCATTTT
CASSQETDRPQHF
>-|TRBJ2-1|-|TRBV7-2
TGTGCCAGCAGCTTAACCCTTAGCGGAGGGGAGAAGCAGTTCTTC
CASSLTLSGGEKQFF
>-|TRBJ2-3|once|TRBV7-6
TGTGCCAGCAGCCCACGGGGGATCACAGATACGCAGTATTTT
CASSPRGITDTQYF
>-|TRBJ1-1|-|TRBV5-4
TGTGCCAGCAGCCCTGGACAGTACTACACTGAAGCTTTCTTT
CASSPGQYYTEAFF
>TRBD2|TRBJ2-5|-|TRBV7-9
TGTGCCAGCAGAGCGGGGGGGCCCTCGGAGACCCAGTACTTC
CASRAGGPSETQYF
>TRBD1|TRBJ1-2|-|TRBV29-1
TGCAGCGTCCCGGACAGGTCCAACTATGGCTACACCTTC
CSVPDRSNYGYTF
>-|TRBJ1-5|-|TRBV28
TGTGCCAGCAGTTTTCTGGGACTGATTAATCAGCCCCAGCATTTT
CASSFLGLINQPQHF
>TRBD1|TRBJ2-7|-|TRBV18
TGTGCCAGCTCACCGACAGGGCCTATAACCTACGAGCAGTACTTC
CASSPTGPITYEQYF
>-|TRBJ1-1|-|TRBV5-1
TGCGCCAGCAGCCCTGGATGGGGGCATCGGGGGGCTGTCACTGAAGCTTTCTTT
CASSPGWGHRGAVTEAFF
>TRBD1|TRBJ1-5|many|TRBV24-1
TGTGCCACCAGTGGAGGACAGGGAGGCCAGCCCCAGCATTTT
CATSGGQGGQPQHF
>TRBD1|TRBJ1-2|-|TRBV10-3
TGTGCCATCAGAGGGACAGGGGGCGGGTATGGCTACACCTTC
CAIRGTGGGYGYTF
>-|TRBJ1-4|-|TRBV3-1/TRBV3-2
TGTGCCAGCAGCACCCAGGCGACCGCCAATGAAAAACTGTTTTTT
CASSTQATANEKLFF
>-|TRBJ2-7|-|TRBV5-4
TGTGCCAGCAGCTTGGGAGGGGGGGGCTACGAGCAGTACTTC
CASSLGGGGYEQYF
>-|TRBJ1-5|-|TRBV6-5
TGTGCCAGTCGGTATAGCAATCAGCCCCAGCATTTT
CASRYSNQPQHF
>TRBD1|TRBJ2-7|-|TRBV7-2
TGTGCCAGCAGTTGGAGGACAGGCGGAGACTACGAGCAGTACTTC
CASSWRTGGDYEQYF
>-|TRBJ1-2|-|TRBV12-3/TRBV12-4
TGTGCCAGCAGTTTCGACAGAAACTATGGCTACACCTTC
CASSFDRNYGYTF
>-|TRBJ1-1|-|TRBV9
TGTGCCAGCAGCGTAGCTCCCCACACTTCGGGGAGGACTGAAGCTTTCTTT
CASSVAPHTSGRTEAFF
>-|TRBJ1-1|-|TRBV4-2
TGTGCCAGCAGCCAAGTGGGATGGGGCCGCCCGAACACTGAAGCTTTCTTT
CASSQVGWGRPNTEAFF
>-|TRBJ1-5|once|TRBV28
TGTGCCAGCAGCCTCTCTTGGGCTGGTAGCAATCAGCCCCAGCATTTT
CASSLSWAGSNQPQHF
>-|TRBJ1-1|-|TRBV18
TGTGCCAGCTCACCTCCTCACGGGAACACTGAAGCTTTCTTT
CASSPPHGNTEAFF
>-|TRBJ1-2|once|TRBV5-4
TGTGCCAGCACCACACAATCAGGGGATTCTGGCTACACCTTC
CASTTQSGDSGYTF
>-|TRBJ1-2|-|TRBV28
TGTGCCAGCAGTTTATTCGGGGGGTCCGGTACCTATGGCTACACCTTC
CASSLFGGSGTYGYTF
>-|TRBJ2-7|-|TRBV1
TGCACCAGCAGCCGGTTGCGGGGGGCTCCATGTTACGAGCAGTACTTC
CTSSRLRGAPCYEQYF
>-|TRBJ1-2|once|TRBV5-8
TGTGCCAGCAGCCGGACAGTGGCCTATGGCTACACCTTC
CASSRTVAYGYTF
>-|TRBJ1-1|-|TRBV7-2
TGTGCCAGCAGCCCCAGGGTGGCGGACACTGAAGCTTTCTTT
CASSPRVADTEAFF
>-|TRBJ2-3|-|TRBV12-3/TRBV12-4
TGTGCCAGCAGTTTATCGGTAGATACGCAGTATTTT
CASSLSVDTQYF
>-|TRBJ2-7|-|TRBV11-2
TGTGCCAGCAGCCCATCCCTAAGAACGGGTGGGTACTACGAGCAGTACTTC
CASSPSLRTGGYYEQYF
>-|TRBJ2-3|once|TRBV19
TGTGCCAGTAGTCCGGGGGGCCCAGAAACAGATACGCAGTATTTT
CASSPGGPETDTQYF
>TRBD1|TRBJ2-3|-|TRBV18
TGTGCCAGCTCACCCTCAACTGGACAGGGAACGCAGTATTTT
CASSPSTGQGTQYF
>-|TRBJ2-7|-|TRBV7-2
TGTGCCAGCAGCTTAGCGCTAGACTACGAGCAGTACTTC
CASSLALDYEQYF
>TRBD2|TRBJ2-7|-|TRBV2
TGTGCCAGCAGTGATGGGCTAGCGGGGACCTACGAGCAGTACTTC
CASSDGLAGTYEQYF
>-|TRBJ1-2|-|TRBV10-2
TGCGCCAGCAGCGGGACTTCCTTAAACTATGGCTACACCTTC
CASSGTSLNYGYTF
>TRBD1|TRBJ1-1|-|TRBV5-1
TGCGCCAGCAGCCGGTCCGGACAGGGGGTTGGCACTGAAGCTTTCTTT
CASSRSGQGVGTEAFF
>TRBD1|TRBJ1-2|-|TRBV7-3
TGTGCCAGCAGCCTCAGGGGGCTGTATGGCTACACCTTC
CASSLRGLYGYTF
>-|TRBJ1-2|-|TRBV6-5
TGTGCCAGCAGTCCCACAGGGCTGGATGGCTACACCTTC
CASSPTGLDGYTF
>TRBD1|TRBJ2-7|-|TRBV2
TGTGCCAGCAGCGCCGAGGACAGGGGAAACCACGAGCAGTACTTC
CASSAEDRGNHEQYF
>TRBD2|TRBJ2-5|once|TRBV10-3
TGTGCCATCAGTGAGTCGGGAGGGTCGATCCAGTACTTC
CAISESGGSIQYF
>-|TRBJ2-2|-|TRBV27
TGTGCCAGCAGTTTACTCCAATACTCCGGCGGGGAGCTGTTTTTT
CASSLLQYSGGELFF
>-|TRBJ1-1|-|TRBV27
TGTGCCAGTCGTAGGGGGGGAGAGGACACTGAAGCTTTCTTT
CASRRGGEDTEAFF
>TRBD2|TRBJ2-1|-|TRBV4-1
TGCGCCAGCAGCCAAGATTCGACTAGCGGATACAATGAGCAGTTCTTC
CASSQDSTSGYNEQFF
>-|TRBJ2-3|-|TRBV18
TGTGCCAGCTCACCAGCCCAGGGGAGGGGACTCGATACGCAGTATTTT
CASSPAQGRGLDTQYF
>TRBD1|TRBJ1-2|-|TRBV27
TGTGCCAGCAGTTTTAGGTTAGGGACAGGGCAACATGGCTACACCTTC
CASSFRLGTGQHGYTF